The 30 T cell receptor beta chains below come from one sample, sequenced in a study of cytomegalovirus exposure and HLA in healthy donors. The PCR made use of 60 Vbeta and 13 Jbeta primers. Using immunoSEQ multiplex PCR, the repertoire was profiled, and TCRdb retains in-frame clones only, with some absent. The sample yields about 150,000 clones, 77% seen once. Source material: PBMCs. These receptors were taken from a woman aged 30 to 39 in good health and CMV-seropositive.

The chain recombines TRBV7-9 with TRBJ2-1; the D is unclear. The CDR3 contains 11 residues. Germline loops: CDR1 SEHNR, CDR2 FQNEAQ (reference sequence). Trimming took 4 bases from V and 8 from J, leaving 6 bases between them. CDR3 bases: TGTGCCAGCAGCTCGGTAGATGAGCAGTTCTTC. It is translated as CASSSVDEQFF. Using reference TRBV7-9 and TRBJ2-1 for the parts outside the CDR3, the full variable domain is DTGVSQNPRHKITKRGQNVTFRCDPISEHNRLYWYRQTLGQGPEFLTYFQNEAQLEKSRLLSDRFSAERPKGSFSTLEIQRTEQGDSAMYLCASSSVDEQFFGPGTRLTVL.

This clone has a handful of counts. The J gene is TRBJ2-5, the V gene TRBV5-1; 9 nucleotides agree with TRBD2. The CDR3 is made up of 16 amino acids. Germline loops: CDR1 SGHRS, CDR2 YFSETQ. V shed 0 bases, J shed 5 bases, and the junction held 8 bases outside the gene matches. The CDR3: CASSLVGAGGAETQYF. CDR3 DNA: TGCGCCAGCAGCTTGGTCGGAGCGGGAGGTGCGGAGACCCAGTACTTC.

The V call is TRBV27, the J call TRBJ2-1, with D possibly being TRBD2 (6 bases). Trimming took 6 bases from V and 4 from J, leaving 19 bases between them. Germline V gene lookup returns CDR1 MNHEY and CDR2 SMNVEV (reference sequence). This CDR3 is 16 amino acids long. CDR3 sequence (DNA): TGTGCCAGCAGCCCTAAGCCCCTAGCGTTTTACAATGAGCAGTTCTTC. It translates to CASSPKPLAFYNEQFF.

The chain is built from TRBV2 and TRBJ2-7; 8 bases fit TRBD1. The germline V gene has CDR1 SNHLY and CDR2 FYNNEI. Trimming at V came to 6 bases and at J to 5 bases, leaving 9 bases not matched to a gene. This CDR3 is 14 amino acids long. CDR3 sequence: CASRWRTGLHEQYF. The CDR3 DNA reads TGTGCCAGCAGATGGCGGACAGGGCTCCACGAGCAGTACTTC.

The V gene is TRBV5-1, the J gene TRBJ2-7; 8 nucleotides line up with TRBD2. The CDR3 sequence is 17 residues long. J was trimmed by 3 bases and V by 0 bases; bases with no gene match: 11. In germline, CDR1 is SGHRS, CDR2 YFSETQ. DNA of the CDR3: TGCGCCAGCAGCTTGGAGCCAATAAGCGGGAGTGTCTACGAGCAGTACTTC. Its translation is CASSLEPISGSVYEQYF. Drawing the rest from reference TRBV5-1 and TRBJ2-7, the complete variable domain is KAGVTQTPRYLIKTRGQQVTLSCSPISGHRSVSWYQQTPGQGLQFLFEYFSETQRNKGNFPGRFSGRQFSNSRSEMNVSTLELGDSALYLCASSLEPISGSVYEQYFGPGTRLTVT.

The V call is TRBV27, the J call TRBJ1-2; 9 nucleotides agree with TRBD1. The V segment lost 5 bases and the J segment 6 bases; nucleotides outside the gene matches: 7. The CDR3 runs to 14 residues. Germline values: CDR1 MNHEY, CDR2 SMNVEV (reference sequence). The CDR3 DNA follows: TGTGCCAGCAGTCCTAACAGGGGGCCAGATGGCTACACCTTC. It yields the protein CASSPNRGPDGYTF.

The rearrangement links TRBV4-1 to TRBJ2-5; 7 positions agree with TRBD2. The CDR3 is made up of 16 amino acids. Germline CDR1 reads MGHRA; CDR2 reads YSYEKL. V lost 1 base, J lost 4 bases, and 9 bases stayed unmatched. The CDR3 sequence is CASSQGGGRVRETQYF. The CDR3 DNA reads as TGCGCCAGCAGCCAAGGGGGTGGGAGGGTCCGAGAGACCCAGTACTTC.

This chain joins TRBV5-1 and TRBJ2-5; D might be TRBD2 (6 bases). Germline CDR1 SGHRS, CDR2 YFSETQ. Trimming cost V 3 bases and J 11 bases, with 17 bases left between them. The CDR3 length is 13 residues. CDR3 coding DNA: TGCGCCAGCAGCTACCAGCCTACGGGGGAGCAGTACTTC. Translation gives CASSYQPTGEQYF.

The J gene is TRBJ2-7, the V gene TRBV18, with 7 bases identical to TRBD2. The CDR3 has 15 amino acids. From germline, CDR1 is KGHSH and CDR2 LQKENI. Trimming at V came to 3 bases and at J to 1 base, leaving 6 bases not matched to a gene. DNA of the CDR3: TGTGCCAGCTCACCGGGGACTACCCATTCCTACGAGCAGTACTTC. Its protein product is CASSPGTTHSYEQYF.

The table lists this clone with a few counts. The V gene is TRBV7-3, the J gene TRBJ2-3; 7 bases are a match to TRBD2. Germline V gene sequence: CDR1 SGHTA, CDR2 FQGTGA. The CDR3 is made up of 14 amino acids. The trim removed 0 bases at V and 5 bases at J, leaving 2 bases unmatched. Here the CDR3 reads CASSLTASGDTQYF. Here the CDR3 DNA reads TGTGCCAGCAGCTTAACGGCTAGCGGAGATACGCAGTATTTT.

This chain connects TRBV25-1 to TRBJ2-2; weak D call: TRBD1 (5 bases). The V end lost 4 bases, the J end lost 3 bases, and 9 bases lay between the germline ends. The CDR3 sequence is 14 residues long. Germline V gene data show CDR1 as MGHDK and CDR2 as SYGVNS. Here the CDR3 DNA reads TGTGCCAGCAGTGGCAGGGTTTACACCGGGGAGCTGTTTTTT. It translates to CASSGRVYTGELFF.

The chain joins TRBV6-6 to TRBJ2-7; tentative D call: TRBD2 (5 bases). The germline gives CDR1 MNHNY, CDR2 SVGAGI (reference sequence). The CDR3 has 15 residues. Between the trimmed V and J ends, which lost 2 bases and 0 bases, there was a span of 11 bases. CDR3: CASSYDGITSYEQYF. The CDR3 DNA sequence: TGTGCCAGCAGTTACGACGGGATAACCTCCTACGAGCAGTACTTC.

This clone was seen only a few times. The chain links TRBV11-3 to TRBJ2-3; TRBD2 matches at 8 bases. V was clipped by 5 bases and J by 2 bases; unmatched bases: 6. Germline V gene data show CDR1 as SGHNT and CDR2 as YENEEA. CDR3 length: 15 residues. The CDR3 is CASSLRLANTDTQYF. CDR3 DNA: TGTGCCAGCAGCCTTAGACTAGCGAACACAGATACGCAGTATTTT.

The CDR3 region is CASSFGLADYEQYF. For the CDR3, the DNA is TGTGCCAGCAGCTTCGGACTAGCGGATTACGAGCAGTACTTC. This chain links TRBV7-2 with TRBJ2-7; 10 bases are a match to TRBD2. Per the germline V gene, CDR1 is SGHTA and CDR2 is FQGNSA. The J segment lost 4 bases and the V segment lost 3 bases, leaving 3 bases of the junction unmatched. The CDR3 length is 14 residues.

CDR3 nucleotide sequence: TGTGCCAGCAGTTACGGAGAGACAGGGCCCGAGCAGTACTTC. It yields the protein CASSYGETGPEQYF. The chain recombines TRBV6-5 with TRBJ2-7, with 7 bases that match TRBD1. This CDR3 has 14 residues. J lost 6 bases, V lost 2 bases, and 7 bases had no gene match. The germline gives CDR1 MNHEY, CDR2 SVGAGI.

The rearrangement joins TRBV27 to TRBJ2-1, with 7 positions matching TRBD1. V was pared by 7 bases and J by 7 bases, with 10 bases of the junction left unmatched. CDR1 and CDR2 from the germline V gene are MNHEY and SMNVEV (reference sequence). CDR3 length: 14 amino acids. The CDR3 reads CASKPGGPQNEQFF. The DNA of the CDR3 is TGTGCCAGCAAGCCAGGGGGACCTCAAAATGAGCAGTTCTTC.

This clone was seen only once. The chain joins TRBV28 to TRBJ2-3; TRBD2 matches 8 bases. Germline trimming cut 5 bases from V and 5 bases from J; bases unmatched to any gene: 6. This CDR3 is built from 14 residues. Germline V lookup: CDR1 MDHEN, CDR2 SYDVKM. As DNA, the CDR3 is TGTGCCAGCAGTCCGGGGGGGGTGTTAGATACGCAGTATTTT. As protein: CASSPGGVLDTQYF. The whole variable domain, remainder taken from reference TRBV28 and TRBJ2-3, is DVKVTQSSRYLVKRTGEKVFLECVQDMDHENMFWYRQDPGLGLRLIYFSYDVKMKEKGDIPEGYSVSREKKERFSLILESASTNQTSMYLCASSPGGVLDTQYFGPGTRLTVL.

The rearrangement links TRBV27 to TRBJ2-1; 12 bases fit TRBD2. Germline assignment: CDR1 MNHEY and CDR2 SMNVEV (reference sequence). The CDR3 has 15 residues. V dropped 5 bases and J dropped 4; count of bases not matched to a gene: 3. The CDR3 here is CASSPGTSGYNEQFF. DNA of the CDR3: TGTGCCAGCAGTCCCGGGACTAGCGGGTACAATGAGCAGTTCTTC.

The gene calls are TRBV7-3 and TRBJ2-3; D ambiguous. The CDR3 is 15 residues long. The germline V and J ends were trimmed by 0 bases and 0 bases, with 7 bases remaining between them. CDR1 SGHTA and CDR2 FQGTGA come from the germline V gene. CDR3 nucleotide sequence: TGTGCCAGCAGCTTAACGCCAACTAGCACAGATACGCAGTATTTT. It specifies CASSLTPTSTDTQYF.

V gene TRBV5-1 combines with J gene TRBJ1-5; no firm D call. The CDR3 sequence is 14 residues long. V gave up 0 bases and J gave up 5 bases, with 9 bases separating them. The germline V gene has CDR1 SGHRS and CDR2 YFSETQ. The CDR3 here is CASSLASGDQPQHF. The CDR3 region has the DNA TGCGCCAGCAGCTTGGCGTCAGGCGATCAGCCCCAGCATTTT.

The CDR3 protein is CARRQVLNYGYTF. The CDR3 DNA reads as TGTGCCAGACGACAGGTCCTTAACTATGGCTACACCTTC. The chain combines TRBV2 with TRBJ1-2; possibly TRBD1 for D (6 bases). The CDR3 covers 13 residues. The V end lost 9 bases, the J end lost 1 base, and 12 bases lay between the germline ends. Germline assignment: CDR1 SNHLY and CDR2 FYNNEI.

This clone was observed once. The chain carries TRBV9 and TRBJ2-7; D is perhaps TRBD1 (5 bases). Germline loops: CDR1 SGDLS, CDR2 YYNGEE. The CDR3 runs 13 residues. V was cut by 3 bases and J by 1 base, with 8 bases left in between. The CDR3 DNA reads TGTGCCAGCAGCGGAGACAGATCCTACGAGCAGTACTTC. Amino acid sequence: CASSGDRSYEQYF.

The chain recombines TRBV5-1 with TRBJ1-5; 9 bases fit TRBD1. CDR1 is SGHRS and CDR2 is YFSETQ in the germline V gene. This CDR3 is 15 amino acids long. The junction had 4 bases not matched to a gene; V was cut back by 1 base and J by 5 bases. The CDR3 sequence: CASSLWGQGDQPQHF. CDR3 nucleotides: TGCGCCAGCAGCTTGTGGGGACAGGGTGATCAGCCCCAGCATTTT.

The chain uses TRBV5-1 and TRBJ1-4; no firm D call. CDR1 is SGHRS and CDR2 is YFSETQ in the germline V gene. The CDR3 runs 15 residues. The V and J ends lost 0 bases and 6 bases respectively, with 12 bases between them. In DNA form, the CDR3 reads TGCGCCAGCAGCTTGGGGGAGTTAAGAGATGAAAAACTGTTTTTT. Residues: CASSLGELRDEKLFF.

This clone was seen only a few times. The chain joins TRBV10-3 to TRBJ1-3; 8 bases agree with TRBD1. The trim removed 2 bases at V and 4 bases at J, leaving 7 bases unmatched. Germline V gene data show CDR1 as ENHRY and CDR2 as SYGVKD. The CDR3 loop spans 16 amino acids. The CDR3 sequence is CAISERDRPGGNTIYF. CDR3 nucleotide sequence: TGTGCCATCAGTGAGAGGGACAGGCCGGGAGGAAACACCATATATTTT.

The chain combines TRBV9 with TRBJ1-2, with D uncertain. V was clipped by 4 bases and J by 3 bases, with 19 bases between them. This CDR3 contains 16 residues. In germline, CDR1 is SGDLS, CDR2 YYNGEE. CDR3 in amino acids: CASSSDGELTHYGYTF. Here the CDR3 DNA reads TGTGCCAGCAGCTCGGACGGGGAGTTAACCCACTATGGCTACACCTTC.

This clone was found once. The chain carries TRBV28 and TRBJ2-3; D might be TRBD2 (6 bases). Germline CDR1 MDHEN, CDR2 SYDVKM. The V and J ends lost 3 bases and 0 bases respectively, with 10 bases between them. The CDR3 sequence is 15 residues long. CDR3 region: CASSFIAASTDTQYF. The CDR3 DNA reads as TGTGCCAGCAGTTTCATAGCGGCTAGCACAGATACGCAGTATTTT.

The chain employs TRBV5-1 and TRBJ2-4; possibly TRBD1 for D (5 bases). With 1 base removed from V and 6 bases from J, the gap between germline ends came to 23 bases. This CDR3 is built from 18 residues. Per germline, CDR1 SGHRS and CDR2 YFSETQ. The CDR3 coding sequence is TGCGCCAGCAGCTTGACGTCGTTAGGTGTAGGGGCTGGAAACATTCAGTACTTC. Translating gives CASSLTSLGVGAGNIQYF. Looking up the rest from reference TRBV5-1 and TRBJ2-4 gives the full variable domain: KAGVTQTPRYLIKTRGQQVTLSCSPISGHRSVSWYQQTPGQGLQFLFEYFSETQRNKGNFPGRFSGRQFSNSRSEMNVSTLELGDSALYLCASSLTSLGVGAGNIQYFGAGTRLSVL.

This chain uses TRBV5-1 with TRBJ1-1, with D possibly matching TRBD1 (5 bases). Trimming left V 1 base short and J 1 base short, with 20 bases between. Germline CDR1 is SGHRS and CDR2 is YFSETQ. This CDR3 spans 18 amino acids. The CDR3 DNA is TGCGCCAGCAGCTTGAACGGGGGAATAGGTTTTGGGAACACTGAAGCTTTCTTT. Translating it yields CASSLNGGIGFGNTEAFF.

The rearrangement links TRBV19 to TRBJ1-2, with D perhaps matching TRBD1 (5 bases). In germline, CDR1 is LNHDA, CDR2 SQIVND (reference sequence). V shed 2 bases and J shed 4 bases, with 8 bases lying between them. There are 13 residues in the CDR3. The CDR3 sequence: CASSIRGIYGYTF. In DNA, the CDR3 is TGTGCCAGTAGTATACGGGGGATCTATGGCTACACCTTC.